Given below is one T cell receptor beta chain in context. The antigen is undetermined. TCRdb re-derived calls from the 5' RACE reads in MiXCR, one entry per CDR3 protein. The sample carries hundreds of thousands of distinct CDR3 sequences, about 22% recorded once. This sample is drawn from a study of T-cell memory formation after mild COVID-19. Looking at the study overall: TCR clusters were mostly confined to one donor each. Findings of the study overall: That cross-reactive memory joined was suggested by some responding clones appearing in pre-infection memory. Second-wave clones peaking on day 37 lacked confirmed SARS-CoV-2 specificity.

The sequenced material came from PBMCs or a T cell subset sorted from them (not recorded which). The TCR originated in an adult woman who had mild COVID-19 (a few samples of this study predate the infection). Cell type and time point are not known.

In DNA, the CDR3 is TGTGCCAGCAGCCAAGCCCTAGCCCGGCAGTTCTTC. Translating it yields CASSQALARQFF. The chain carries TRBV3-1 and TRBJ2-1; TRBD2 is a possible D gene (5 bases). CDR3 length: 12 residues. V was trimmed by 1 base and J by 12 bases, leaving 10 bases between them. Germline CDR1 is LGHDT and CDR2 is YNNKEL (reference sequence).